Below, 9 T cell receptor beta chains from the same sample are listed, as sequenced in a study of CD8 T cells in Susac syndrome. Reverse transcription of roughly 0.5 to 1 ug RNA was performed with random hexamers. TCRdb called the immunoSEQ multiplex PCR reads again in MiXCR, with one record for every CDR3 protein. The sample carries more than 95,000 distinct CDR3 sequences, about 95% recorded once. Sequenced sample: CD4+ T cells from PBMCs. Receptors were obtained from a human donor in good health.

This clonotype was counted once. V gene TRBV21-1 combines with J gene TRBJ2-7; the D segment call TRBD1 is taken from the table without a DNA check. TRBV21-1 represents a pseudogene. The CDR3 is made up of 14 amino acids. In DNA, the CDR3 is TGTGCCAGCGGCTCGGACAGGCCGTCGTACGAGCAGTACTTC. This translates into CASGSDRPSYEQYF.

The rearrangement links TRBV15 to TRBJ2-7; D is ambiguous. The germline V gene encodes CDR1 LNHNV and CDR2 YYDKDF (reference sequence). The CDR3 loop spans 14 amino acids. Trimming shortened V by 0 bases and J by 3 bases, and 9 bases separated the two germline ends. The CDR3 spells CATSRDWMNYEQYF. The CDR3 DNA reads TGTGCCACCAGCAGAGACTGGATGAACTACGAGCAGTACTTC.

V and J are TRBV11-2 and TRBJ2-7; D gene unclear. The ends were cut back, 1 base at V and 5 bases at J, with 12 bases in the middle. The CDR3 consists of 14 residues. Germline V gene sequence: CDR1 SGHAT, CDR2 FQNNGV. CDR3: CASSLALGYNEQYF. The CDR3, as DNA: TGTGCCAGCAGCTTAGCCCTCGGATACAACGAGCAGTACTTC.

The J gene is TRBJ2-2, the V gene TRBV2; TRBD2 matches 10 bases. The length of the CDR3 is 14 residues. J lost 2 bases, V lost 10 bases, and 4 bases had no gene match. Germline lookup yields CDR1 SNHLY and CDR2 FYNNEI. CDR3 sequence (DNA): TGTGCCATTGGGACTAGCGCTAACACCGGGGAGCTGTTTTTT. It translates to CAIGTSANTGELFF.

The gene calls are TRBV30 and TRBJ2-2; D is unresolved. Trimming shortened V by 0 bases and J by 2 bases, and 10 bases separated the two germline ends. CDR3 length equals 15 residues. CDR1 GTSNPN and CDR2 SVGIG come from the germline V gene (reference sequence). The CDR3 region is CAWSVKEINTGELFF. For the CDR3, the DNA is TGTGCCTGGAGTGTCAAGGAAATTAACACCGGGGAGCTGTTTTTT.

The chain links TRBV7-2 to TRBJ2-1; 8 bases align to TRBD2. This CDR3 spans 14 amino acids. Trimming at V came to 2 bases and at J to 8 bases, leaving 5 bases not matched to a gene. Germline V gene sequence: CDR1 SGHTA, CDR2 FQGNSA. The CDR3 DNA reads TGTGCCAGCAGCTTATCGGGAGGGATTGATGAGCAGTTCTTC. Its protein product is CASSLSGGIDEQFF.

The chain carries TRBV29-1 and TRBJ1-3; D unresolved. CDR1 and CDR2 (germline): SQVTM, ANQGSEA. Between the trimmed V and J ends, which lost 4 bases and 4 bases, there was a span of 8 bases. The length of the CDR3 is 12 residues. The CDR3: CSVAAGGNTIYF. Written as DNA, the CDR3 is TGCAGCGTTGCCGCCGGAGGAAACACCATATATTTT.

In nucleotides, the CDR3 is TGTGCCAGCAGCTTAGAAGGGCTATACGAGCAGTACTTC. Residues: CASSLEGLYEQYF. The V call is TRBV7-2, the J call TRBJ2-7; D is ambiguous. Germline CDR1 is SGHTA and CDR2 is FQGNSA. The CDR3 covers 13 residues. V lost 1 base and J 4 bases, leaving 8 bases between the germline ends.

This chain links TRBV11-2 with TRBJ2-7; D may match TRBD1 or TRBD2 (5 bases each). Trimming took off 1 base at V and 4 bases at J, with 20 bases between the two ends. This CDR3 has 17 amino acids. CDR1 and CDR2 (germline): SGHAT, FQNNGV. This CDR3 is CASSLGVREYPPYEQYF. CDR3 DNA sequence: TGTGCCAGCAGCTTAGGGGTCAGGGAGTATCCCCCTTACGAGCAGTACTTC. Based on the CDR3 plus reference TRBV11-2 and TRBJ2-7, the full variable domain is EAGVAQSPRYKIIEKRQSVAFWCNPISGHATLYWYQQILGQGPKLLIQFQNNGVVDDSQLPKDRFSAERLKGVDSTLKIQPAKLEDSAVYLCASSLGVREYPPYEQYFGPGTRLTVT.